Presented here are 18 T cell receptor beta chains from one specimen sequenced in a study of radiation and T cells in renal cell carcinoma. Profiling relied on immunoSEQ multiplex PCR, and the TCRdb table lists in-frame clones only, not all of them. The sample holds 15,000 or so clones; approximately 53% are singletons and the top ten take less than 50%. As for treatment: 15 Gy SBRT to primary tumor, nephrectomy 4 weeks later. The sequencing here drew on tumor tissue, taken from a patient whose treatment included radiotherapy and nephrectomy. The receptors stem from a woman aged 60 to 75 with renal cell carcinoma.

By its share, this clone is large. J is TRBJ1-2 and V is TRBV25-1; D gene ambiguous. Germline V gene lookup returns CDR1 MGHDK and CDR2 SYGVNS. Trimming left V 1 base short and J 5 bases short, with 8 bases between. This CDR3 is built from 13 residues. The CDR3 spells CASSESVGYGYTF. DNA of the CDR3: TGTGCCAGCAGTGAATCGGTTGGGTATGGCTACACCTTC.

This clone was detected only a few times. V usage is TRBV7-9 and J usage is TRBJ1-1; D unresolved. The germline CDR1 and CDR2 sequences are SEHNR and FQNEAQ (reference sequence). V shed 2 bases and J shed 7 bases, with 8 bases lying between them. There are 12 residues in the CDR3. The CDR3 spells CASSLQQREAFF. The CDR3, as DNA: TGTGCCAGCAGCTTACAACAGCGTGAAGCTTTCTTT.

CDR3 DNA sequence: TGTGCCAGCAGCCCTACCGACGAGGGTGGTGAGCAGTTCTTC. It encodes CASSPTDEGGEQFF. The rearrangement uses TRBV6-4 and TRBJ2-1, with D tentatively TRBD2 (5 bases). Germline CDR1 MRHNA, CDR2 SNTAGT. CDR3 length: 14 amino acids. V lost 6 bases and J 9 bases, leaving 18 bases between the germline ends.

This clone was recorded at least ten times. This chain links TRBV9 with TRBJ2-1; D possibly corresponds to TRBD2 (7 bases). The germline V gene has CDR1 SGDLS and CDR2 YYNGEE. The CDR3 totals 16 residues. The ends were cut back, 0 bases at V and 8 bases at J, with 18 bases in the middle. DNA for the CDR3: TGTGCCAGCAGCGTAGGAGGGGGGGCAGGAAAGTATGAGCAGTTCTTC. This sequence encodes CASSVGGGAGKYEQFF.

V and J are TRBV15 and TRBJ1-2; 8 bases are a match to TRBD1. The CDR3 has 16 residues. The ends lost 4 bases at V and 6 bases at J; junction bases unmatched: 13. CDR1 LNHNV and CDR2 YYDKDF come from the germline V gene (reference sequence). DNA of the CDR3: TGTGCCACCAGCATAACACCGGGACAGGCTTGGGATGGCTACACCTTC. Translating it yields CATSITPGQAWDGYTF.

The V call is TRBV7-2, the J call TRBJ1-1, with 9 bases lining up with TRBD1. This CDR3 has 16 residues. J gave up 4 bases and V 4 bases, and 10 bases lay outside the gene matches. Germline V gene data show CDR1 as SGHTA and CDR2 as FQGNSA. The CDR3 nucleotides read TGTGCCAGCAGCTCTGCCGGGACAGGGCTGGGCACTGAAGCTTTCTTT. Translated: CASSSAGTGLGTEAFF.

V gene TRBV11-2 combines with J gene TRBJ1-2, with TRBD1 matching over 7 bases. Looked up from germline, CDR1 is SGHAT and CDR2 is FQNNGV. The CDR3 is 15 amino acids. Trimming took 5 bases from V and 8 from J; bases not matched to a gene: 14. The DNA of the CDR3 is TGTGCCAGCAGCGCGACAGGGCGATCGTCGGGCGGCTACACCTTC. This gives the protein CASSATGRSSGGYTF.

The chain is built from TRBV11-2 and TRBJ2-7; no definite D call. This CDR3 has 15 residues. Germline V gene lookup returns CDR1 SGHAT and CDR2 FQNNGV. Between the trimmed V and J ends, which lost 1 base and 5 bases, there was a span of 15 bases. In DNA form, the CDR3 reads TGTGCCAGCAGCTTAGCTTCGTCCGCAAGGAACGAGCAGTACTTC. Its protein product is CASSLASSARNEQYF.

This clone was found a few times. V usage is TRBV18 and J usage is TRBJ1-3; tentatively, D is TRBD1 (6 bases). Germline-derived CDR1 and CDR2 are KGHSH and LQKENI. With 3 bases removed from V and 2 bases from J, the gap between germline ends came to 14 bases. The CDR3 has 16 residues. The CDR3 loop reads CASSPAQGGAGNTIYF. The DNA of the CDR3 is TGTGCCAGCTCACCCGCACAGGGTGGCGCTGGAAACACCATATATTTT. Looking up the rest from reference TRBV18 and TRBJ1-3 gives the full variable domain: NAGVMQNPRHLVRRRGQEARLRCSPMKGHSHVYWYRQLPEEGLKFMVYLQKENIIDESGMPKERFSAEFPKEGPSILRIQQVVRGDSAAYFCASSPAQGGAGNTIYFGEGSWLTVV.

This rearrangement joins TRBV11-3 to TRBJ1-3; D gene uncertain. V was shortened by 1 base and J by 0 bases, with 1 base between the two germline ends. The CDR3 loop spans 13 amino acids. Germline V gives CDR1 SGHNT, CDR2 YENEEA. The CDR3 here is CASSLGSGNTIYF. CDR3 DNA sequence: TGTGCCAGCAGCTTAGGCTCTGGAAACACCATATATTTT.

A note on this clone: This may stem from a read error, because a much larger clone lies one nucleotide away. The same CDR3 also results from other DNA sequences found in this sample. V and J are TRBV13 and TRBJ1-2, with 11 bases that match TRBD1. The length of the CDR3 is 16 residues. From germline, CDR1 is PRHDT and CDR2 FYEKMQ (reference sequence). CDR3 protein: CASSHGQGAENYGYTF. In nucleotides, the CDR3 is TGCGCCAGCAGCCACGGACAGGGGGCGGAAAACTATGGCTACACCTTC.

In this sample, this clone turned up a few times. J is TRBJ1-5 and V is TRBV19; D gene unclear. The V and J ends lost 3 bases and 6 bases respectively, with 9 bases between them. Germline CDR1 LNHDA, CDR2 SQIVND (reference sequence). This CDR3 comprises 13 residues. The chain's CDR3 is CASSIEVVQPQHF. The CDR3, as DNA: TGTGCCAGTAGTATCGAGGTGGTTCAGCCCCAGCATTTT.

The chain uses TRBV5-4 and TRBJ1-2, with D possibly matching TRBD1 (5 bases). Germline lookup yields CDR1 SGHNT and CDR2 YYREEE (reference sequence). Between the trimmed V and J ends, which lost 1 base and 8 bases, there was a span of 21 bases. There are 16 residues in the CDR3. CDR3 loop: CASSLLETDGTGGYTF. CDR3 DNA: TGTGCCAGCAGCTTGTTGGAAACAGATGGGACCGGGGGCTACACCTTC.

This clone was counted a few times. This rearrangement joins TRBV5-1 to TRBJ2-1; D is possibly TRBD2 (6 bases). Per germline, CDR1 SGHRS and CDR2 YFSETQ. Trimming took 2 bases from V and 5 from J, leaving 11 bases between them. The CDR3 loop spans 14 amino acids. For the CDR3, the DNA is TGCGCCAGCAGCTTTACGGGAGTCAACAATGAGCAGTTCTTC. As protein: CASSFTGVNNEQFF.

The gene calls are TRBV10-2 and TRBJ1-3; a possible D gene is TRBD1 (5 bases). The CDR3 is 18 amino acids. CDR1 is WSHSY and CDR2 is SAAADI in the germline V gene. Trimming left V 0 bases short and J 1 base short, with 16 bases between. In DNA, the CDR3 is TGCGCCAGCAGTGAGTCATACGGGGGAGGTCGGTCTGGAAACACCATATATTTT. It is translated as CASSESYGGGRSGNTIYF.

This clone has only a few counts. V gene TRBV2 combines with J gene TRBJ1-5; D possibly corresponds to TRBD1 (6 bases). The CDR3 covers 12 residues. Germline loops: CDR1 SNHLY, CDR2 FYNNEI. V lost 7 bases, J lost 6 bases, and 10 bases lay in between. The CDR3 protein is CASNRASQPQHF. The CDR3 bases are TGTGCCAGCAACAGGGCCAGTCAGCCCCAGCATTTT. The full variable domain, its missing parts supplied by reference TRBV2 and TRBJ1-5, is EPEVTQTPSHQVTQMGQEVILRCVPISNHLYFYWYRQILGQKVEFLVSFYNNEISEKSEIFDDQFSVERPDGSNFTLKIRSTKLEDSAMYFCASNRASQPQHFGDGTRLSIL.

Within the sample, this clone is medium-sized. V and J are TRBV9 and TRBJ1-1, with D uncertain. CDR3 length: 13 residues. Trimming pared 4 bases from V and 7 bases from J, leaving 14 bases between. Germline V CDR1 and CDR2: SGDLS, YYNGEE. The CDR3 DNA reads as TGTGCCAGCAGCCCCACACCGGGCAATGAAGCTTTCTTT. It yields the protein CASSPTPGNEAFF.

This chain uses TRBV5-1 with TRBJ2-1; 12 bases line up with TRBD2. CDR1 SGHRS and CDR2 YFSETQ come from the germline V gene. There are 16 residues in the CDR3. J was trimmed by 7 bases and V by 7 bases; bases with no gene match: 12. The CDR3 DNA follows: TGCGCCAGCTATGACAGGGGGCTAGCGGGAGGGAATGAGCAGTTCTTC. Protein product: CASYDRGLAGGNEQFF.